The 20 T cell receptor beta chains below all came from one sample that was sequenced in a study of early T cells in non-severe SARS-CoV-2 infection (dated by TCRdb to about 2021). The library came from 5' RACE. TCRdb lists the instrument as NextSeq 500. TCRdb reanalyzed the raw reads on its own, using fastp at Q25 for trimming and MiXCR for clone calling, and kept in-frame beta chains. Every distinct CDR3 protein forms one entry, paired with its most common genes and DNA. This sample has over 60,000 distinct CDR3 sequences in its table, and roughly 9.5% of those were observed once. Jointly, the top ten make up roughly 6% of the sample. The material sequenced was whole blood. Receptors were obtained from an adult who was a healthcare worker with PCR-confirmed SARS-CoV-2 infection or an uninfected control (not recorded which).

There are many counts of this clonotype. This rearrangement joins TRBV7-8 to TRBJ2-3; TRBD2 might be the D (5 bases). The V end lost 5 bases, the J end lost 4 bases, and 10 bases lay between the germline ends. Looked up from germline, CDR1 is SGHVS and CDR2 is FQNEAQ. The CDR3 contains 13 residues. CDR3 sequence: CASSPPRADTQYF. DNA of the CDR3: TGTGCCAGCAGCCCCCCGAGGGCAGATACGCAGTATTTT.

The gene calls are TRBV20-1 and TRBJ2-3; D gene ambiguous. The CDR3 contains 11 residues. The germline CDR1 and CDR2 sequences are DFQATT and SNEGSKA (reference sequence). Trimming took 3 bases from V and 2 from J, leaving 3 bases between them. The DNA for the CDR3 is TGCAGTGCTAGCTACACAGATACGCAGTATTTT. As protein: CSASYTDTQYF.

CDR3 DNA sequence: TGTGCCAGCAGCTTAGGATCCCCGGTTCAGTACTTC. Translating it yields CASSLGSPVQYF. This chain joins TRBV11-3 and TRBJ2-4; the D is unclear. Trimming pared 1 base from V and 11 bases from J, leaving 9 bases between. The CDR3 runs 12 residues. Per germline, CDR1 SGHNT and CDR2 YENEEA.

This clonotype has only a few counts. The CDR3 bases are TGTGCCAGCAACGAGGCAGATACGCAGTATTTT. This gives the protein CASNEADTQYF. The chain is built from TRBV6-6 and TRBJ2-3; unclear D gene. CDR3 length: 11 residues. Germline V gene data show CDR1 as MNHNY and CDR2 as SVGAGI (reference sequence). Trimming took 7 bases from V and 4 from J, leaving 6 bases between them.

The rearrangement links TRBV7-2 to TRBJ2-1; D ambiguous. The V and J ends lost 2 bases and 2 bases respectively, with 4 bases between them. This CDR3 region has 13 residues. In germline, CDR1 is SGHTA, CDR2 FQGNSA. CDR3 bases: TGTGCCAGCAGCTTAACAGCCTACAATGAGCAGTTCTTC. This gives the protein CASSLTAYNEQFF.

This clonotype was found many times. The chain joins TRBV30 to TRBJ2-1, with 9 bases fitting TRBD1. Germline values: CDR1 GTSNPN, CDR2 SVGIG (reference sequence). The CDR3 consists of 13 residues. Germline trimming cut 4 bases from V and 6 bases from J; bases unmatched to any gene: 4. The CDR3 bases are TGTGCCTGGAAACAGGGGGCGGGCAATGAGCAGTTCTTC. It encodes CAWKQGAGNEQFF.

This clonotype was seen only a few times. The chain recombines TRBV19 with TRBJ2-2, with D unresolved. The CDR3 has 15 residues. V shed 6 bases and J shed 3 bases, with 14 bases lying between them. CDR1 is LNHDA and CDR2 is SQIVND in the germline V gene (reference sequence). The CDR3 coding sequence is TGTGCCAGTAGACCTCCGGCCCTTTACACCGGGGAGCTGTTTTTT. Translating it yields CASRPPALYTGELFF. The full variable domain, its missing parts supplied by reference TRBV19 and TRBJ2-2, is DGGITQSPKYLFRKEGQNVTLSCEQNLNHDAMYWYRQDPGQGLRLIYYSQIVNDFQKGDIAEGYSVSREKKESFPLTVTSAQKNPTAFYLCASRPPALYTGELFFGEGSRLTVL.

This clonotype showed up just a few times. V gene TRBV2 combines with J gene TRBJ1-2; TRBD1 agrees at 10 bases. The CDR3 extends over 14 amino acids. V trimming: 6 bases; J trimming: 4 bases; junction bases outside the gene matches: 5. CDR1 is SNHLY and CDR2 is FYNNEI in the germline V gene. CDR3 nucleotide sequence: TGTGCCAGCAGAGGGACAGGGGAGCGCTATGGCTACACCTTC. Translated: CASRGTGERYGYTF. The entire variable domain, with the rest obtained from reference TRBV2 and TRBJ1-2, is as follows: EPEVTQTPSHQVTQMGQEVILRCVPISNHLYFYWYRQILGQKVEFLVSFYNNEISEKSEIFDDQFSVERPDGSNFTLKIRSTKLEDSAMYFCASRGTGERYGYTFGSGTRLTVV.

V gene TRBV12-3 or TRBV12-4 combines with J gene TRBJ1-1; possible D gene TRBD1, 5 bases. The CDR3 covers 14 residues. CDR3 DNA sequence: TGTGTTAGCAGCCCGCTCGGGGGAAGGACTGAAGCTTTCTTT. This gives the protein CVSSPLGGRTEAFF.

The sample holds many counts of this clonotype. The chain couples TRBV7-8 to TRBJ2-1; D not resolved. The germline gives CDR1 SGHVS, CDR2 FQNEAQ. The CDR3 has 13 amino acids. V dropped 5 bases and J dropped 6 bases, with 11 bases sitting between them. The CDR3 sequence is CASSSLPGNEQFF. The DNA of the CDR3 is TGTGCCAGCAGCAGCCTTCCGGGCAATGAGCAGTTCTTC.

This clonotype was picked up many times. The chain's CDR3 is CASSLMGAVSTDTQYF. In DNA, the CDR3 is TGTGCCAGCAGTTTAATGGGTGCGGTTAGCACAGATACGCAGTATTTT. The chain combines TRBV27 with TRBJ2-3; D gene uncertain. This CDR3 is 16 amino acids long. V was trimmed by 2 bases and J by 0 bases, leaving 12 bases between them. Germline V gene data show CDR1 as MNHEY and CDR2 as SMNVEV (reference sequence).

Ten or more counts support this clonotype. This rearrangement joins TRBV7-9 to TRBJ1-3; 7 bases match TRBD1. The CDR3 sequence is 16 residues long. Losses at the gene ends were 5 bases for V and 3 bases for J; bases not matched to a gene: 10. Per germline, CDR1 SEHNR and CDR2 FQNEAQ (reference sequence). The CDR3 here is CASSLLTGSGGNTIYF. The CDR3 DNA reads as TGTGCCAGCAGCCTCTTGACAGGGTCGGGTGGAAACACCATATATTTT.

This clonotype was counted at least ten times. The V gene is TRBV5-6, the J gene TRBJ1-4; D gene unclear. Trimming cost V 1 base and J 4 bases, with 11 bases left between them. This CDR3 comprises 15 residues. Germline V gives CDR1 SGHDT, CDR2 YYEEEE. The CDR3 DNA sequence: TGTGCCAGCAGCTTGTACATAGGGCGTAATGAAAAACTGTTTTTT. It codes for CASSLYIGRNEKLFF.

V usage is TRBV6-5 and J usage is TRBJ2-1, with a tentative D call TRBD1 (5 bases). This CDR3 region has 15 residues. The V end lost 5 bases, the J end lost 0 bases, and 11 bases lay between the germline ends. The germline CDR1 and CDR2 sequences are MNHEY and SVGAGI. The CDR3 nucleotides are TGTGCCAGCAGTGAAACAGGTCTCTCCTACAATGAGCAGTTCTTC. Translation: CASSETGLSYNEQFF.

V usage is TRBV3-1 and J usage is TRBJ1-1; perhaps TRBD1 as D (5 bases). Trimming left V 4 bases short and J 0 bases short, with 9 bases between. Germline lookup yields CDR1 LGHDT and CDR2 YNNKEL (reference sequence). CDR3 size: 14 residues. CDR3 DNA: TGTGCCAGCAGCCCCAGGACATTGAACACTGAAGCTTTCTTT. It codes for CASSPRTLNTEAFF.

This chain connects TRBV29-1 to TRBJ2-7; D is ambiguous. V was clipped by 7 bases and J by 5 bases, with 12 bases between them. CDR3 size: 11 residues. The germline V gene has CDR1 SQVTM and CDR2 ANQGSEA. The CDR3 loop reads CSGGGYDEQYF. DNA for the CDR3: TGCAGCGGAGGTGGATATGACGAGCAGTACTTC.

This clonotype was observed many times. This chain's CDR3 is CASSYSMAFYEQYF. The CDR3 coding sequence is TGTGCCAGCAGTTACTCGATGGCTTTCTACGAGCAGTACTTC. J is TRBJ2-7 and V is TRBV6-6, with unresolved D. The length of the CDR3 is 14 residues. With 0 bases removed from V and 3 bases from J, the gap between germline ends came to 9 bases. The V gene's germline CDR1 is MNHNY and CDR2 SVGAGI (reference sequence).

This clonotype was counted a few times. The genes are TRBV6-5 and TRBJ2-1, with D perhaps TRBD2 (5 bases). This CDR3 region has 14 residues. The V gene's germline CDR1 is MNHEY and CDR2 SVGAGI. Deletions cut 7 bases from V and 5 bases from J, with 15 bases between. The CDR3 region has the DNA TGTGCCAGCAACACCGGGATTTCCAACAATGAGCAGTTCTTC. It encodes CASNTGISNNEQFF.

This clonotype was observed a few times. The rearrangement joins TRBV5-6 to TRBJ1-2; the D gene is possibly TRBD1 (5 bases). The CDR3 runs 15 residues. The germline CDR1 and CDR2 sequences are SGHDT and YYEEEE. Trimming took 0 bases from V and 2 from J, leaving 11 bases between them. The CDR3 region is CASSLGDRENYGYTF. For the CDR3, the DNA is TGTGCCAGCAGCTTGGGAGACAGAGAAAACTATGGCTACACCTTC. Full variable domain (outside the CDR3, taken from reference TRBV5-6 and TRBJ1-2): DAGVTQSPTHLIKTRGQQVTLRCSPKSGHDTVSWYQQALGQGPQFIFQYYEEEERQRGNFPDRFSGHQFPNYSSELNVNALLLGDSALYLCASSLGDRENYGYTFGSGTRLTVV.

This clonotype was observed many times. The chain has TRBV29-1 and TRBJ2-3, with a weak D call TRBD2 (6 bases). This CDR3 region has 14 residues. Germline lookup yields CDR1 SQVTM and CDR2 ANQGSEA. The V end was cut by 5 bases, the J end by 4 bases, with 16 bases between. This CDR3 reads CSVRARRESDTQYF. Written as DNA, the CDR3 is TGCAGCGTTCGAGCTAGGAGGGAATCAGATACGCAGTATTTT.